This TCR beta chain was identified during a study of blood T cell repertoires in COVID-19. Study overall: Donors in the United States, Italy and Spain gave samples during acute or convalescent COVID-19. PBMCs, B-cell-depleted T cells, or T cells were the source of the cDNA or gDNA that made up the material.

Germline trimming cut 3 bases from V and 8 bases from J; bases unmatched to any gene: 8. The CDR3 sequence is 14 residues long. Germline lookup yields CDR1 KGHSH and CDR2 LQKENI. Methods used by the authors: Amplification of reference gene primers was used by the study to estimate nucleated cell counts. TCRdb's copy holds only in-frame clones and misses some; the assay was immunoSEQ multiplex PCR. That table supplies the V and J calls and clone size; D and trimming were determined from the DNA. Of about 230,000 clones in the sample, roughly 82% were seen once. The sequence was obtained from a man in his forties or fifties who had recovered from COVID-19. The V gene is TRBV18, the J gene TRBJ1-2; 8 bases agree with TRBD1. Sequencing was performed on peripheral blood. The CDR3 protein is CASSPDRGLGGYTF. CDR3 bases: TGTGCCAGCTCACCCGACAGGGGTTTGGGCGGCTACACCTTC. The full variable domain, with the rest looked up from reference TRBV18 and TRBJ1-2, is NAGVMQNPRHLVRRRGQEARLRCSPMKGHSHVYWYRQLPEEGLKFMVYLQKENIIDESGMPKERFSAEFPKEGPSILRIQQVVRGDSAAYFCASSPDRGLGGYTFGSGTRLTVV.